The present T cell receptor (beta chain) was sequenced within a study of blood T cell repertoires in COVID-19. For the study at large: Some COVID-19 samples were acute and others convalescent; all came from the United States, Italy and Spain. T cells, B-cell-depleted T cells, or PBMCs provided the cDNA or gDNA that served as material.

This clone was seen once. V was cut by 3 bases and J by 3 bases, with 8 bases left in between. CDR3 length: 13 amino acids. CDR1 is SGHTS, CDR2 YDEGEE, per germline. Original data processing: Amplified reference gene primers provided the basis for estimating nucleated cell counts. Sequencing was performed with immunoSEQ multiplex PCR; in TCRdb, only in-frame clones are kept and a portion is missing. V and J calls and clone size follow that table, whereas D and trimming were derived from the DNA. The sample carries about 130,000 clones, 86% recorded once. The TCR originated in a woman in her 50s who had recovered from COVID-19. Sequenced input: PBMCs or T cells enriched from blood (not recorded which). J is TRBJ2-3 and V is TRBV5-8, with D possibly being TRBD2 (5 bases). In DNA form, the CDR3 reads TGTGCCAGCAGCTCGAGCGGAACAGATACGCAGTATTTT. Its protein product is CASSSSGTDTQYF.